This TCR beta chain is from a study of metastatic and nonmetastatic thyroid tumors. Study-wide background: The study looked at repertoires side by side in blood and in tumor or nodule tissue from malignant and benign thyroid patients. General study points: Relative to benign nodules, malignant thyroid tumors were reportedly characterized by significantly elevated TCR beta diversity in blood and tumor.

Authors' processing steps: The distant-metastasis classifier for papillary thyroid cancer was built from CDR3 differences across clinicopathological groups. MiXCR reprocessed the PCR reads for TCRdb. TCRdb's processing, not the authors', yielded these V and J calls. This table has about 5,000 clones, 25% to 30% appearing once. By share, this clone ranks as medium-sized. The antigen is not known. The CDR3 consists of 14 residues. Trimming removed 3 bases at V and 2 bases at J, with 10 bases between. Germline V gene sequence: CDR1 LGHDT, CDR2 YNNKEL (reference sequence). There were no patients who had received any treatment before thyroid surgery.

The clonotype was recovered from a female donor with papillary thyroid cancer or a benign thyroid nodule (not recorded which). Some clones in this sample may be carry-over from other donors' samples. The chain combines TRBV3-1 with TRBJ1-1, with D unresolved. Specimen: adjacent normal tissue. CDR3 sequence: CASSQRDSNTEAFF. For the CDR3, the DNA is TGTGCCAGCAGCCAGCGGGATTCTAACACTGAAGCTTTCTTT.